The 18 T cell receptor beta chains reported below all come from one sample, sequenced in a study of cytomegalovirus exposure and HLA in healthy donors. Primers for the PCR totalled 60 Vbeta and 13 Jbeta. Profiling relied on immunoSEQ multiplex PCR, and the TCRdb table lists in-frame clones only, not all of them. This table holds around 220,000 clones, about 79% found once. The specimen sequenced was PBMCs. The receptors shown here come from a young man in good health and CMV-seronegative.

The CDR3 DNA is TGCGCCAGCAGCTTGGGGACTAGCGGGAGTGCAGATACGCAGTATTTT. Translating gives CASSLGTSGSADTQYF. This chain connects TRBV5-1 to TRBJ2-3, with 13 bases matching TRBD2. V was clipped by 0 bases and J by 4 bases; unmatched bases: 2. Germline V gene data show CDR1 as SGHRS and CDR2 as YFSETQ. CDR3 size: 16 residues. Based on the CDR3 plus reference TRBV5-1 and TRBJ2-3, the full variable domain is KAGVTQTPRYLIKTRGQQVTLSCSPISGHRSVSWYQQTPGQGLQFLFEYFSETQRNKGNFPGRFSGRQFSNSRSEMNVSTLELGDSALYLCASSLGTSGSADTQYFGPGTRLTVL.

Note on this clone: The junction does not match germline at one end; this may be a read error. The chain is built from TRBV7-7 and TRBJ2-5; unclear D gene. CDR1 and CDR2 (germline): SSHAT, FNYEAQ (reference sequence). This CDR3 spans 13 amino acids. The CDR3 here is CASSLLPRETQYF. CDR3 DNA sequence: TGTGCTAGCAGCTTATTACCTCGGGAGACCCAGTACTTC. The full variable domain, completed using reference TRBV7-7 and TRBJ2-5, is GAGVSQSPRYKVTKRGQDVTLRCDPISSHATLYWYQQALGQGPEFLTYFNYEAQPDKSGLPSDRFSAERPEGSISTLTIQRTEQRDSAMYRCASSLLPRETQYFGPGTRLLVL.

This chain connects TRBV19 to TRBJ1-2, with a possible D match to TRBD1 (5 bases). Trimming shortened V by 3 bases and J by 8 bases, and 13 bases separated the two germline ends. The CDR3 sequence is 13 residues long. The germline V gene encodes CDR1 LNHDA and CDR2 SQIVND (reference sequence). As DNA, the CDR3 is TGTGCCAGTAGTATGACCAGGGTCGGAGGCTACACCTTC. Protein: CASSMTRVGGYTF.

Turning to this clone: Mismatch with germline at one junction end may stem from a read error. The chain recombines TRBV5-4 with TRBJ2-3; maybe TRBD2 (6 bases). The CDR3 covers 14 residues. CDR1 and CDR2 from the germline V gene are SGHNT and YYREEE (reference sequence). The CDR3 region has the DNA TGTGCCAGCAGCTTATATACTAGCCCAGATACGCGGTATTTT. Its protein is CASSLYTSPDTRYF.

The chain has TRBV7-6 and TRBJ2-3; a possible D gene is TRBD2 (6 bases). Trimming removed 3 bases from V and 6 bases from J, with 10 bases in between. This CDR3 is 13 amino acids long. Germline V lookup: CDR1 SGHVS, CDR2 FNYEAQ. This CDR3 reads CASSFGGGDTQYF. DNA for the CDR3: TGTGCCAGCAGCTTCGGGGGTGGTGATACGCAGTATTTT.

The rearrangement joins TRBV6-5 to TRBJ2-7, with TRBD1 identical over 8 bases. CDR1 is MNHEY, CDR2 SVGAGI, per germline. The V segment lost 6 bases and the J segment 2 bases; nucleotides outside the gene matches: 6. This CDR3 region has 14 residues. For the CDR3, the DNA is TGTGCCAGCAGCCCAAGGACAGGGACCTACGAGCAGTACTTC. Translation: CASSPRTGTYEQYF.

V and J are TRBV7-2 and TRBJ1-2; 8 nucleotides agree with TRBD1. Trimming at V came to 4 bases and at J to 3 bases, leaving 4 bases not matched to a gene. The CDR3 sequence is 14 residues long. Per germline, CDR1 SGHTA and CDR2 FQGNSA. Written as DNA, the CDR3 is TGTGCCAGCAGCTCTGGACAGGGTTACTATGGCTACACCTTC. It translates to CASSSGQGYYGYTF.

This clone was seen more than once but under ten times. The genes are TRBV5-1 and TRBJ2-1; 12 bases fit TRBD2. The germline gives CDR1 SGHRS, CDR2 YFSETQ. V gave up 6 bases and J gave up 5 bases; unmatched junction bases: 3. There are 14 residues in the CDR3. The DNA for the CDR3 is TGCGCCAGCACCTGGACTAGCGGGAACAATGAGCAGTTCTTC. Its translation is CASTWTSGNNEQFF.

This chain links TRBV11-3 with TRBJ2-5, with a tentative D call TRBD2 (5 bases). There are 14 residues in the CDR3. V shed 5 bases and J shed 0 bases, with 10 bases lying between them. Germline-derived CDR1 and CDR2 are SGHNT and YENEEA. CDR3 DNA: TGTGCCAGCAGCGCCCGGACTGACCAAGAGACCCAGTACTTC. Protein product: CASSARTDQETQYF.

The V and J genes are TRBV28 and TRBJ2-5; a possible D gene is TRBD2 (7 bases). This CDR3 is built from 16 residues. Per germline, CDR1 MDHEN and CDR2 SYDVKM. V lost 6 bases, J lost 4 bases, and 21 bases lay in between. The CDR3 nucleotides are TGTGCCAGCAGCCTATGGGGGCCAGCGGGATCAGAGACCCAGTACTTC. It codes for CASSLWGPAGSETQYF.

This sequence joins TRBV30 and TRBJ2-2; 7 bases line up with TRBD1. CDR3 length: 14 amino acids. CDR1 and CDR2 from the germline V gene are GTSNPN and SVGIG (reference sequence). Trimming took 2 bases from V and 6 from J; bases not matched to a gene: 6. The CDR3 sequence: CAWSLDTGAGELFF. DNA for the CDR3: TGTGCCTGGAGTTTAGATACAGGGGCCGGGGAGCTGTTTTTT.

This chain connects TRBV7-2 to TRBJ1-2; TRBD1 aligns across 8 bases. Germline V gives CDR1 SGHTA, CDR2 FQGNSA. The CDR3 covers 14 residues. With 3 bases clipped from V and 6 bases from J, the junction kept 6 bases outside the gene matches. CDR3 sequence reads: CASSFLDRVHGYTF. The DNA for the CDR3 is TGTGCCAGCAGCTTCCTGGACAGGGTCCATGGCTACACCTTC.

This clone was seen just once. The rearrangement links TRBV19 to TRBJ2-6, with D tentatively TRBD2 (5 bases). V was pared by 4 bases and J by 0 bases, with 7 bases between. The germline CDR1 and CDR2 sequences are LNHDA and SQIVND (reference sequence). The CDR3 covers 15 residues. CDR3: CASSTGLSGANVLTF. The CDR3 DNA sequence: TGTGCCAGTAGTACAGGACTCTCTGGGGCCAACGTCCTGACTTTC.

This sequence joins TRBV18 and TRBJ2-2; TRBD2 matches 10 bases. Germline trimming cut 2 bases from V and 0 bases from J; bases unmatched to any gene: 3. Germline CDR1 is KGHSH and CDR2 is LQKENI. The CDR3 has 17 amino acids. The CDR3 loop reads CASSPRTSGSNTGELFF. DNA for the CDR3: TGTGCCAGCTCACCAAGGACTAGCGGATCGAACACCGGGGAGCTGTTTTTT.

CDR3 bases: TGTGCCACCAGAAACGATGGACTAGCATCAGATACGCAGTATTTT. Its translation is CATRNDGLASDTQYF. The J gene is TRBJ2-3, the V gene TRBV15, with 8 bases matching TRBD2. After removal of 6 bases from V and 4 bases from J, the junction contained 9 bases not matched to a gene. Looked up from germline, CDR1 is LNHNV and CDR2 is YYDKDF (reference sequence). The CDR3 consists of 15 residues.

The chain has TRBV6-4 and TRBJ2-1; 8 bases align to TRBD2. Germline CDR1 reads MRHNA; CDR2 reads SNTAGT. The J segment lost 5 bases and the V segment lost 4 bases, leaving 7 bases of the junction unmatched. This CDR3 has 15 amino acids. The CDR3 DNA is TGTGCCAGCAGTGCCAATAGCGGGGAACACAATGAGCAGTTCTTC. This translates into CASSANSGEHNEQFF.

The rearrangement uses TRBV7-9 and TRBJ1-1; unclear D gene. Germline CDR1 reads SEHNR; CDR2 reads FQNEAQ (reference sequence). Trimming took off 1 base at V and 7 bases at J, with 7 bases between the two ends. This CDR3 is built from 12 residues. CDR3 in amino acids: CASSLGGFEAFF. The CDR3 bases are TGTGCCAGCAGCTTAGGAGGCTTTGAAGCTTTCTTT.

As for this clone: A read error may account for a junction end that differs from germline. The V call is TRBV7-9, the J call TRBJ1-1; tentative D call: TRBD1 (6 bases). The germline CDR1 and CDR2 sequences are SEHNR and FQNEAQ (reference sequence). The CDR3 length is 15 residues. The CDR3 nucleotides read TGTTCCAGCCGGGTCCAGGGGCCGGGGAACACTGAAGCTTTCTTT. Its protein product is CSSRVQGPGNTEAFF.